Listed below are T cell receptor beta chains from one sample, sequenced in a study of cytomegalovirus exposure and HLA in healthy donors. The protocol was immunoSEQ multiplex PCR, while the TCRdb copy is restricted to in-frame clones and leaves out a portion. This sample carries about 110,000 clones, 70% to 85% of them seen once, and the ten largest clones take just under 2.5%. The sample consisted of PBMCs. These receptor sequences come from a woman between 18 and 29 years old in good health and CMV-seronegative. Each CDR3 is given with its conserved first and last residue. Fields, in order: clone size, D gene, J gene, V gene, CDR3 length, CDR3 DNA, CDR3 protein. A D gene is named only where the DNA matches it firmly. A clone size is listed for some rows: how often the clone was seen (once, few, many), or a class if it is expanded.

NA	TRBD1	TRBJ1-5	TRBV6-5	14	TGTGCCAGCAGTCGACAGGGGGCTAAGCAGCCCCAGCATTTT	CASSRQGAKQPQHF
NA	TRBD2	TRBJ2-7	TRBV6-1	13	TGTGCCAGCACCGAGCGGGATCCCTGGGGGCAGTACTTC	CASTERDPWGQYF
NA	NA	TRBJ2-4	TRBV7-2	16	TGTGCCAGCAGCTTGGCTCCCCGGGGGACCAAAAACATTCAGTACTTC	CASSLAPRGTKNIQYF
NA	TRBD2	TRBJ2-1	TRBV28	15	TGTGCCAGCAGTTTAGCGGGAGATGGATACAATGAGCAGTTCTTC	CASSLAGDGYNEQFF
NA	NA	TRBJ1-1	TRBV11-2	14	TGTGCCAGCAGCTCCTCCGGGACATCTGCTGAAGCTTTCTTT	CASSSSGTSAEAFF
NA	NA	TRBJ2-1	TRBV2	13	TGTGCCAGCAATCTACTATCCTACAATGAGCAGTTCTTC	CASNLLSYNEQFF
NA	NA	TRBJ1-5	TRBV2	14	TGTGCCAGCAGGACAGTCGTACGCAATCAGCCCCAGCATTTT	CASRTVVRNQPQHF
once	NA	TRBJ1-2	TRBV30	13	TGTGCCTGGAGTCCCGGGTCTCACTATGGCTACACCTTC	CAWSPGSHYGYTF
NA	TRBD1	TRBJ1-2	TRBV28	15	TGTGCCAGCAGTATCCGGACAGGCGTGGGGTATGGCTACACCTTC	CASSIRTGVGYGYTF
NA	NA	TRBJ2-4	TRBV6-5	16	TGTGCCAGCAGTTACCCCGAGGAGGGGTCGGGAAACATTCAGTACTTC	CASSYPEEGSGNIQYF
NA	NA	TRBJ2-7	TRBV5-4	14	TGTGCCAGCAGCCCGGGAGACCGTGTTTACGAGCAGTACTTC	CASSPGDRVYEQYF
NA	TRBD1	TRBJ1-1	TRBV7-9	15	TGTGCCAGCCTACCCCTGGACAGGTTGAACACTGAAGCTTTCTTT	CASLPLDRLNTEAFF
NA	NA	TRBJ1-3	TRBV28	14	TGTGCCAGCAGCGTCGGAACAGCCGGAAACACCATATATTTT	CASSVGTAGNTIYF
NA	NA	TRBJ2-3	TRBV28	15	TGTGCCAGCAGTTTAAGCGCCTTCAACACAGATACGCAGTATTTT	CASSLSAFNTDTQYF
NA	NA	TRBJ1-6	TRBV7-8	14	TGTGCCAGCAGCTTACGCAGGGAAAGTTCACCCCTCCACTTT	CASSLRRESSPLHF
NA	NA	TRBJ1-1	TRBV11-3	14	TGTGCCAGCAGCTTAGAGGCCGCGAACACTGAAGCTTTCTTT	CASSLEAANTEAFF
few	TRBD1	TRBJ2-5	TRBV25-1	14	TGTGCCAGCAGTGGACAGGGGTCGGGAGAGACCCAGTACTTC	CASSGQGSGETQYF
NA	NA	TRBJ2-1	TRBV9	16	TGTGCCAGCAGCGTAGGAGGTGCGGGGACCTACAATGAGCAGTTCTTC	CASSVGGAGTYNEQFF
NA	TRBD1	TRBJ2-5	TRBV6-1	16	TGTGCCAGCAGTGCCCGACAGGGGGCCCACCAAGAGACCCAGTACTTC	CASSARQGAHQETQYF
NA	TRBD1	TRBJ2-3	TRBV7-2	16	TGTGCCAGCAGCTTAGAGGGACAGGTGTCCACAGATACGCAGTATTTT	CASSLEGQVSTDTQYF
few	NA	TRBJ1-1	TRBV30	13	TGTGCCTGGAGTGGGGGGCAGGACACTGAAGCTTTCTTT	CAWSGGQDTEAFF
NA	TRBD1	TRBJ1-2	TRBV4-2	16	TGTGCCAGCAGCCGGGGCGGGTCAGGGGGGCCCTTTGGCTACACCTTC	CASSRGGSGGPFGYTF
NA	NA	TRBJ1-2	TRBV2	15	TGTGCCAGCAGAGAAACCGGGTCACCCCTTTATGGCTACACCTTC	CASRETGSPLYGYTF
NA	TRBD2	TRBJ2-2	TRBV2	15	TGTGCCAGCAGTGGGCTAGCGGTTAACACCGGGGAGCTGTTTTTT	CASSGLAVNTGELFF
once	NA	TRBJ1-1	TRBV28	14	TGTGCCAGCAGTTTACAGGGAAAGAACACTGAAGCTTTCTTT	CASSLQGKNTEAFF
once	TRBD1	TRBJ2-1	TRBV6-4	15	TGTGCCAGCGCCCCAAGACAGGGGGAAGGAGATGAGCAGTTCTTC	CASAPRQGEGDEQFF
few	TRBD2	TRBJ2-7	TRBV6-5	14	TGTGCCAGCAGTCGTGGACTAGCGGGAGACGAGCAGTACTTC	CASSRGLAGDEQYF
NA	TRBD1	TRBJ2-3	TRBV7-2	16	TGTGCCAGCAGATATTTCCGGGACAGTGGGTCTTATACGCAGTATTTT	CASRYFRDSGSYTQYF
NA	NA	TRBJ2-3	TRBV7-9	12	TGTGCCAGCAGCCCACTAGGGGATACGCAGTATTTT	CASSPLGDTQYF
NA	NA	TRBJ2-2	TRBV11-2	15	TGTGCCAGCAGCTTAATGGGGGCAGGAACCGGGGAGCTGTTTTTT	CASSLMGAGTGELFF
few	NA	TRBJ1-1	TRBV18	15	TGTGCCAGCTCACCATTAGAGACCCCGGCAGGCGAAGCTTTCTTT	CASSPLETPAGEAFF
NA	TRBD1	TRBJ1-6	TRBV4-2	16	TGTGCCAGCAGCCAAGATTATAGGACAGGGGGCACACCCCTCCACTTT	CASSQDYRTGGTPLHF
few	TRBD2	TRBJ2-4	TRBV5-4	16	TGTGCCACCAACCTGACTAGCGGGAGGGCCAAAAACATTCAGTACTTC	CATNLTSGRAKNIQYF
NA	NA	TRBJ2-3	TRBV4-2	17	TGTGCCAGCAGCCAAGGGGGGGCAGGGGGGAGCACAGATACGCAGTATTTT	CASSQGGAGGSTDTQYF
NA	NA	TRBJ1-2	TRBV9	17	TGTGCCAGCAGCGTTTTTGGGGCACGGGACACCGACTATGGCTACACCTTC	CASSVFGARDTDYGYTF
NA	TRBD2	TRBJ2-7	TRBV5-5	14	TGTGCCAGCAGCCCGACTAGCGGGGCTTACGAGCAGTACTTC	CASSPTSGAYEQYF
NA	TRBD2	TRBJ2-5	TRBV5-4	15	TGTGCCAGCAGCTTGGCTAGCGGGAGTAGAGAGACCCAGTACTTC	CASSLASGSRETQYF